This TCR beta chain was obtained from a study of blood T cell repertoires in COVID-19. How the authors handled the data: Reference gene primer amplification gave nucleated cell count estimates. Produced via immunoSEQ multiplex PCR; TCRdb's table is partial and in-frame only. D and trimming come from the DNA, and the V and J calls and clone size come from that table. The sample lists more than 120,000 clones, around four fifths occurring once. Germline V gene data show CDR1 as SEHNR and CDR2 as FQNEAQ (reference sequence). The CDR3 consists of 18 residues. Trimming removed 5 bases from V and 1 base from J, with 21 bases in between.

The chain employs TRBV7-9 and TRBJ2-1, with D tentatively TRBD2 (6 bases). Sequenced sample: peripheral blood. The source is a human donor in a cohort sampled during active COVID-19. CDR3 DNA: TGTGCCAGCAGCCTATCAATAGGTCGGGGAGGTTCCTACAATGAGCAGTTCTTC. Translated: CASSLSIGRGGSYNEQFF.